This TCR beta chain was documented in a study of Ad26.COV2.S vaccination and SARS-CoV-2 variants. From germline, CDR1 is SGHTA and CDR2 FQGNSA. The CDR3 runs 14 residues. Trimming cost V 6 bases and J 3 bases, with 12 bases left between them. Treatment denoted: around 19 received Ad26.COV2.S at low or high dose, single or two shots; about 5 received placebo; per-sample allocation not given. Material that was analyzed had been drawn on day 63 after the first vaccine or placebo injection. TCRdb's copy holds only in-frame clones and misses some; the assay was immunoSEQ multiplex PCR. The sample contains roughly 700,000 clones, 89% of which appear only once.

This chain joins TRBV7-2 and TRBJ1-5; the D gene is possibly TRBD1 (5 bases). The clonotype originates from a person aged 18-60 years who received the Ad26.COV2.S COVID-19 vaccine or a placebo. The specimen was peripheral blood, collected in a trial of Ad26.COV2.S vaccine versus placebo. CDR3 in DNA: TGTGCCAGCAGTCCGGGACTGTTCAATCAGCCCCAGCATTTT. Its translation: CASSPGLFNQPQHF.